The 3 T cell receptor beta chains below all came from one sample that was sequenced in a study of siplizumab effects on memory and regulatory T cells. The method was immunoSEQ multiplex PCR; TCRdb's version includes in-frame clones alone and lacks a portion of them. The table lists roughly 120,000 clones, less than 95% of them singletons. The sample was non-Treg CD4+ T cells sorted from blood. The origin of the receptors is a human donor in good health.

J is TRBJ2-5 and V is TRBV6-1; 11 nucleotides align to TRBD2. From germline, CDR1 is MNHNS and CDR2 SASEGT. The CDR3 loop spans 15 amino acids. V lost 6 bases, J lost 1 base, and 4 bases stayed unmatched. This CDR3 is CASSFLAGGQETQYF. The CDR3 DNA sequence: TGTGCCAGCAGCTTTCTAGCGGGGGGCCAAGAGACCCAGTACTTC.

The J gene is TRBJ2-7, the V gene TRBV7-9; maybe TRBD1 (6 bases). The CDR3 is 14 residues long. V was cut by 4 bases and J by 5 bases, with 15 bases left in between. Germline V gene data show CDR1 as SEHNR and CDR2 as FQNEAQ (reference sequence). CDR3 DNA sequence: TGTGCCAGCAGCTGGCTTTGGACAGAAGACGAGCAGTACTTC. Its protein product is CASSWLWTEDEQYF. The whole variable domain, filled in from reference TRBV7-9 and TRBJ2-7, reads DTGVSQNPRHKITKRGQNVTFRCDPISEHNRLYWYRQTLGQGPEFLTYFQNEAQLEKSRLLSDRFSAERPKGSFSTLEIQRTEQGDSAMYLCASSWLWTEDEQYFGPGTRLTVT.

The rearrangement joins TRBV6-5 to TRBJ1-1, with 7 bases lining up with TRBD1. This CDR3 is built from 14 residues. Per germline, CDR1 MNHEY and CDR2 SVGAGI. The junction had 5 bases not matched to a gene; V was cut back by 0 bases and J by 7 bases. The DNA for the CDR3 is TGTGCCAGCAGTTACTCAACAGGGGTCGGTGAAGCTTTCTTT. Its translation: CASSYSTGVGEAFF.